This passage covers 21 T cell receptor beta chains from one sample sequenced in a study of T cell responses to AZD1222 COVID-19 vaccine. Produced via immunoSEQ multiplex PCR; TCRdb's table is partial and in-frame only. The profile shows 100,000 to 140,000 clones, 70% to 90% of them singletons. This specimen consisted of peripheral blood, obtained 28 days after the second AZD1222 dose. These receptors were obtained from an adult who received the AZD1222 COVID-19 vaccine.

This clone has a single count. This rearrangement joins TRBV7-9 to TRBJ1-2; 7 bases line up with TRBD1. The CDR3 has 15 residues. The V gene's germline CDR1 is SEHNR and CDR2 FQNEAQ (reference sequence). V shed 4 bases and J 6 bases; nucleotides not matched to a gene: 11. The CDR3 is CASSSQRDRAHGYTF. CDR3 sequence (DNA): TGTGCCAGCAGCTCCCAACGAGACAGGGCTCATGGCTACACCTTC.

The chain is built from TRBV4-3 and TRBJ2-2; D may be TRBD1 (6 bases). Trimming left V 4 bases short and J 1 base short, with 10 bases between. The CDR3 runs to 15 residues. CDR1 and CDR2 from the germline V gene are LGHNA and YSLEER. The CDR3 coding sequence is TGCGCCAGCAGCCGGTGGGGGCAGAACACCGGGGAGCTGTTTTTT. Amino acid sequence: CASSRWGQNTGELFF.

This chain joins TRBV19 and TRBJ2-6; a weak D match, TRBD2 (5 bases). V lost 4 bases and J lost 2, with 18 bases in between. Germline CDR1 reads LNHDA; CDR2 reads SQIVND (reference sequence). This CDR3 contains 18 residues. The CDR3: CASSRTAEGRAGANVLTF. CDR3 coding DNA: TGTGCCAGTAGTAGGACGGCAGAGGGTCGCGCTGGGGCCAACGTCCTGACTTTC.

This clone has just one count. The chain combines TRBV25-1 with TRBJ1-1; D may be TRBD1 (5 bases). Looked up from germline, CDR1 is MGHDK and CDR2 is SYGVNS. Trimming took 5 bases from V and 4 from J, leaving 11 bases between them. This CDR3 comprises 13 residues. The CDR3 nucleotides are TGTGCCAGCAGTCGCCCGGGGACCACTGAAGCTTTCTTT. Translating it yields CASSRPGTTEAFF.

The chain combines TRBV28 with TRBJ1-5; D uncertain. The V gene's germline CDR1 is MDHEN and CDR2 SYDVKM. The ends were cut back, 3 bases at V and 2 bases at J, with 14 bases in the middle. The CDR3 runs 16 residues. This CDR3 is CASSFPSGRGNQPQHF. CDR3 DNA sequence: TGTGCCAGCAGTTTTCCGTCGGGTAGGGGCAATCAGCCCCAGCATTTT.

The chain uses TRBV6-2 or TRBV6-3 and TRBJ2-3, with TRBD2 identical over 12 bases. Trimming took 4 bases from V and 2 from J; bases not matched to a gene: 1. Per germline, CDR1 MNHEY and CDR2 SVGEGT. This CDR3 has 15 residues. The CDR3 DNA sequence: TGTGCCAGCAGTTCTAGCGGGGGGGCCACAGATACGCAGTATTTT. It translates to CASSSSGGATDTQYF.

The DNA for the CDR3 is TGTGCCTGGAGACACGGCACTGAAGCTTTCTTT. This encodes CAWRHGTEAFF. This rearrangement joins TRBV30 to TRBJ1-1; D unclear. Per the germline V gene, CDR1 is GTSNPN and CDR2 is SVGIG (reference sequence). This CDR3 spans 11 amino acids. V was clipped by 3 bases and J by 4 bases, with 6 bases between them.

V and J are TRBV7-9 and TRBJ1-1, with D possibly matching TRBD1 (5 bases). CDR1 and CDR2 (germline): SEHNR, FQNEAQ (reference sequence). Between the trimmed V and J ends, which lost 4 bases and 1 base, there was a span of 16 bases. The length of the CDR3 is 16 residues. The CDR3 spells CASSSQVGAGNTEAFF. The DNA for the CDR3 is TGTGCCAGCAGCTCCCAGGTCGGGGCGGGGAACACTGAAGCTTTCTTT.

Of note for this clone: At one end, the junction sequence differs from germline, possibly due to a read error. The chain employs TRBV14 and TRBJ2-1, with TRBD2 matching over 10 bases. The CDR3 sequence is 20 residues long. CDR1 is SGHDN, CDR2 FVKESK, per germline. The CDR3 is CASSQGIAGGTSSSYNERFF. The CDR3 DNA reads TGTGCCAGCAGCCAAGGAATAGCGGGGGGCACCAGCAGCTCCTACAATGAGCGGTTCTTC.

This clone is a singleton in its sample. This chain connects TRBV4-2 to TRBJ1-1; 8 bases are a match to TRBD1. Germline values: CDR1 LGHNA, CDR2 YNFKEQ. This CDR3 has 17 amino acids. V was pared by 4 bases and J by 2 bases, with 12 bases of the junction left unmatched. CDR3 amino acids: CASSPLSDRGINTEAFF. As DNA, the CDR3 is TGTGCCAGCAGCCCCCTCTCAGACAGGGGCATAAACACTGAAGCTTTCTTT.

This clone was picked up a small number of times. V and J are TRBV19 and TRBJ1-1; D not certain. Per the germline V gene, CDR1 is LNHDA and CDR2 is SQIVND (reference sequence). CDR3 length equals 13 residues. V was clipped by 3 bases and J by 1 base, with 6 bases between them. Written as DNA, the CDR3 is TGTGCCAGTAGTATCCGGGGGAACACTGAAGCTTTCTTT. As protein: CASSIRGNTEAFF.

The chain joins TRBV7-9 to TRBJ2-7, with 11 nucleotides matching TRBD1. Germline V gives CDR1 SEHNR, CDR2 FQNEAQ (reference sequence). V lost 5 bases to trimming and J lost 6 bases; unmatched junction nucleotides: 3. The CDR3 extends over 13 amino acids. This CDR3 reads CASSRTGGGEQYF. The CDR3 bases are TGTGCCAGCAGCCGGACAGGGGGCGGCGAGCAGTACTTC.

The chain has TRBV5-1 and TRBJ2-7; the D is unclear. Germline CDR1 reads SGHRS; CDR2 reads YFSETQ. CDR3 length equals 14 residues. The ends were cut back, 4 bases at V and 1 base at J, with 12 bases in the middle. The DNA of the CDR3 is TGCGCCAGCAGCCGCCTGGGGATTTCCTACGAGCAGTACTTC. This encodes CASSRLGISYEQYF.

The CDR3 reads CASSPGASETQYF. CDR3 DNA sequence: TGTGCCAGCTCCCCCGGGGCTTCAGAGACCCAGTACTTC. The chain couples TRBV18 to TRBJ2-5; D assignment may be TRBD1 or TRBD2 (5 bases each). The CDR3 has 13 amino acids. Germline V gene sequence: CDR1 KGHSH, CDR2 LQKENI. Trimming shortened V by 6 bases and J by 4 bases, and 12 bases separated the two germline ends. Full variable domain (outside the CDR3, taken from reference TRBV18 and TRBJ2-5): NAGVMQNPRHLVRRRGQEARLRCSPMKGHSHVYWYRQLPEEGLKFMVYLQKENIIDESGMPKERFSAEFPKEGPSILRIQQVVRGDSAAYFCASSPGASETQYFGPGTRLLVL.

The chain couples TRBV2 to TRBJ2-3, with a weak D call TRBD1 (6 bases). This CDR3 region has 13 residues. Germline V gene data show CDR1 as SNHLY and CDR2 as FYNNEI. V was cut by 8 bases and J by 3 bases, with 12 bases left in between. CDR3 in amino acids: CASGQGWTDTQYF. The CDR3 DNA follows: TGTGCCAGCGGCCAGGGGTGGACAGATACGCAGTATTTT.

The chain joins TRBV6-5 to TRBJ1-1; D is perhaps TRBD1 (6 bases). Between the trimmed V and J ends, which lost 2 bases and 5 bases, there was a span of 15 bases. CDR3 size: 15 residues. Per germline, CDR1 MNHEY and CDR2 SVGAGI. The CDR3 loop is CASSYHPQGGTEAFF. The DNA for the CDR3 is TGTGCCAGCAGTTACCATCCACAGGGAGGGACTGAAGCTTTCTTT.

V is TRBV6-5 and J is TRBJ2-1; 9 nucleotides align to TRBD1. With V trimmed by 5 bases and J by 4 bases, 3 bases remained unmatched. Germline CDR1 is MNHEY and CDR2 is SVGAGI. The CDR3 runs 14 residues. The CDR3 protein is CASSRDRDYNEQFF. The DNA of the CDR3 is TGTGCCAGCAGTCGGGACAGGGATTACAATGAGCAGTTCTTC.

This chain joins TRBV14 and TRBJ2-2; D is perhaps TRBD2 (5 bases). Germline-derived CDR1 and CDR2 are SGHDN and FVKESK. CDR3 length equals 14 residues. V lost 4 bases and J lost 0, with 6 bases in between. DNA for the CDR3: TGTGCCAGCAGCCTGGGAGCGAACACCGGGGAGCTGTTTTTT. This encodes CASSLGANTGELFF. The full variable domain, its missing parts supplied by reference TRBV14 and TRBJ2-2, is EAGVTQFPSHSVIEKGQTVTLRCDPISGHDNLYWYRRVMGKEIKFLLHFVKESKQDESGMPNNRFLAERTGGTYSTLKVQPAELEDSGVYFCASSLGANTGELFFGEGSRLTVL.

The DNA for the CDR3 is TGTGCCAGCAGTAAAGAAATCTATGGCTACACCTTC. This codes for CASSKEIYGYTF. V is TRBV2 and J is TRBJ1-2; the D is unclear. Trimming removed 5 bases from V and 4 bases from J, with 8 bases in between. The germline gives CDR1 SNHLY, CDR2 FYNNEI. The CDR3 is 12 amino acids.

The chain links TRBV29-1 to TRBJ2-3, with TRBD2 matching 10 bases. V gave up 7 bases and J gave up 0 bases; unmatched junction bases: 4. There are 14 residues in the CDR3. CDR1 and CDR2 from the germline V gene are SQVTM and ANQGSEA. The CDR3 DNA is TGCAGCGCCGAGACTAGCGGGAGCACAGATACGCAGTATTTT. Amino acids: CSAETSGSTDTQYF.

This chain uses TRBV6-5 with TRBJ1-3; D is unresolved. From germline, CDR1 is MNHEY and CDR2 SVGAGI. The V gene lost 6 bases and the J gene lost 0 bases, with 9 bases spanning the gap. This CDR3 is 14 amino acids long. CDR3 amino acids: CASSPGSSGNTIYF. In DNA form, the CDR3 reads TGTGCCAGCAGCCCCGGGTCCTCTGGAAACACCATATATTTT.